This T cell receptor (beta chain) was recovered during a study of control samples from healthy donors and cancer patients. V gave up 5 bases and J gave up 6 bases; unmatched junction bases: 11. Looked up from germline, CDR1 is SGHAT and CDR2 is FQNNGV. The CDR3 is made up of 15 amino acids. Libraries were prepared by immunoSEQ multiplex PCR; TCRdb keeps only in-frame clonotypes and omits some of them. This sample has about 140,000 clones; around 90% occur once, and the top ten carry around 11%. This chain uses TRBV11-2 with TRBJ1-2; TRBD1 matches at 8 bases. The sequence derives from a man between 25 and 39 years old in good health. The specimen sequenced was blood. This CDR3 is CASSPSLRGPDGYTF. The DNA for the CDR3 is TGTGCCAGCAGCCCCAGCCTCAGGGGGCCCGATGGCTACACCTTC.